This entry lists 13 T cell receptor beta chains sequenced from one sample in a study of blood T cell repertoires in COVID-19. The data were produced by immunoSEQ multiplex PCR, yet TCRdb's version contains in-frame clones alone and is incomplete. The data contain fewer than 350,000 clones, roughly 86% of them seen just once; the ten biggest clones take up almost 9.5%. The sample comprised peripheral blood. The receptors here all came from a young man with active or convalescent COVID-19.

The V call is TRBV19, the J call TRBJ2-3; TRBD2 matches at 12 bases. There are 16 residues in the CDR3. Germline values: CDR1 LNHDA, CDR2 SQIVND (reference sequence). J lost 7 bases, V lost 4 bases, and 9 bases had no gene match. The CDR3 sequence: CASSRGPTSGGYTQYF. CDR3 sequence (DNA): TGTGCCAGTAGTAGGGGACCGACTAGCGGGGGTTATACGCAGTATTTT.

The chain links TRBV27 to TRBJ2-3; 8 bases are a match to TRBD2. V gave up 7 bases and J gave up 4 bases; unmatched junction bases: 7. The CDR3 totals 14 residues. Per germline, CDR1 MNHEY and CDR2 SMNVEV (reference sequence). The CDR3 spells CASNRGGPADTQYF. The CDR3 nucleotides are TGTGCCAGCAATCGGGGGGGCCCGGCAGATACGCAGTATTTT.

This chain links TRBV4-2 with TRBJ1-6; the D is unclear. Per the germline V gene, CDR1 is LGHNA and CDR2 is YNFKEQ. Trimming pared 0 bases from V and 8 bases from J, leaving 11 bases between. The CDR3 extends over 15 amino acids. The CDR3 sequence: CASSQDLRAHSPLHF. In DNA, the CDR3 is TGTGCCAGCAGCCAAGATTTACGAGCCCATTCACCCCTCCACTTT.

This clone was detected only a few times. This rearrangement joins TRBV7-8 to TRBJ1-2; D gene uncertain. V was trimmed by 3 bases and J by 6 bases, leaving 14 bases between them. The CDR3 length is 14 residues. The germline gives CDR1 SGHVS, CDR2 FQNEAQ. As DNA, the CDR3 is TGTGCCAGCAGCTTGAACGAGATGAGCGATGGCTACACCTTC. It codes for CASSLNEMSDGYTF.

The chain couples TRBV20-1 to TRBJ2-7; 11 positions agree with TRBD1. V shed 3 bases, J shed 3 bases, and the junction held 4 bases outside the gene matches. The germline V gene has CDR1 DFQATT and CDR2 SNEGSKA (reference sequence). This CDR3 is 14 amino acids long. The CDR3, as DNA: TGCAGTGCTAGTGGGGACAGGGGGTTCTACGAGCAGTACTTC. Amino acid sequence: CSASGDRGFYEQYF.

The rearrangement joins TRBV2 to TRBJ2-7, with 8 bases that match TRBD1. CDR1 and CDR2 from the germline V gene are SNHLY and FYNNEI. This CDR3 has 14 residues. V gave up 6 bases and J gave up 3 bases; unmatched junction bases: 7. CDR3: CASRGQAGSYEQYF. CDR3 nucleotide sequence: TGTGCCAGCAGGGGACAGGCGGGTAGCTACGAGCAGTACTTC.

A remark on this clone: The junction and the germline gene differ at one end; a read error may be behind it. This chain joins TRBV7-8 and TRBJ2-1, with D maybe TRBD1 (6 bases). The CDR3 runs to 14 residues. Germline V lookup: CDR1 SGHVS, CDR2 FQNEAQ. The CDR3 DNA follows: TGTGCCAGCAGCTTAGAGCGAACAGGGTCTGGGTCACTCTTC. It yields the protein CASSLERTGSGSLF.

V and J are TRBV27 and TRBJ1-3; 10 bases are a match to TRBD1. The CDR3 length is 17 residues. CDR1 MNHEY and CDR2 SMNVEV come from the germline V gene (reference sequence). The junction had 6 bases not matched to a gene; V was cut back by 2 bases and J by 2 bases. The CDR3 loop reads CASSLLGQGKPGNTIYF. The CDR3 region has the DNA TGTGCCAGCAGTTTACTGGGACAGGGGAAACCTGGAAACACCATATATTTT.

The chain carries TRBV27 and TRBJ1-2; the D is unclear. Looked up from germline, CDR1 is MNHEY and CDR2 is SMNVEV (reference sequence). Between the trimmed V and J ends, which lost 5 bases and 2 bases, there was a span of 9 bases. The CDR3 has 13 residues. The CDR3 sequence is CASSPHLNYGYTF. CDR3 nucleotides: TGTGCCAGCAGTCCCCACCTAAACTATGGCTACACCTTC.

The genes are TRBV6-2 or TRBV6-3 and TRBJ1-5; D ambiguous. CDR1 is MNHEY and CDR2 is SVGEGT in the germline V gene. The V gene lost 2 bases and the J gene lost 2 bases, with 13 bases spanning the gap. The CDR3 has 16 residues. CDR3 sequence: CASSYEGIIRNQPQHF. The DNA of the CDR3 is TGTGCCAGCAGTTACGAGGGTATTATACGCAATCAGCCCCAGCATTTT.

V usage is TRBV21-1 and J usage is TRBJ2-7; the table's D call of TRBD2 was not tested on the DNA. TRBV21-1 is described as a pseudogene. There are 15 residues in the CDR3. CDR3 nucleotide sequence: TGTGCCAGCGATGGTAGAGGTAAAATACCCTACGTGCAGTACTTC. Translated: CASDGRGKIPYVQYF.

This clone was seen only a few times. The chain links TRBV5-1 to TRBJ1-1, with D perhaps TRBD1 (5 bases). With 4 bases removed from V and 2 bases from J, the gap between germline ends came to 15 bases. Looked up from germline, CDR1 is SGHRS and CDR2 is YFSETQ. This CDR3 region has 15 residues. In DNA, the CDR3 is TGCGCCAGCAGCCGGGTTATGGGGGGTAACACTGAAGCTTTCTTT. Translated: CASSRVMGGNTEAFF. Full variable domain (missing parts from reference TRBV5-1 and TRBJ1-1): KAGVTQTPRYLIKTRGQQVTLSCSPISGHRSVSWYQQTPGQGLQFLFEYFSETQRNKGNFPGRFSGRQFSNSRSEMNVSTLELGDSALYLCASSRVMGGNTEAFFGQGTRLTVV.

The chain joins TRBV7-3 to TRBJ2-1, with D possibly TRBD2 on 5 matching bases. The CDR3 spans 12 residues. Trimming shortened V by 5 bases and J by 9 bases, and 11 bases separated the two germline ends. In germline, CDR1 is SGHTA, CDR2 FQGTGA. The DNA for the CDR3 is TGTGCCAGCAGCCGAGTCCGGGGTGAGCAGTTCTTC. Translation gives CASSRVRGEQFF.